Listed below are T cell receptor beta chains from one sample, sequenced in a study of blood T cell repertoires in COVID-19. The method was immunoSEQ multiplex PCR; TCRdb's version includes in-frame clones alone and lacks a portion of them. The sample lists 110,000 to 150,000 clones, 70% to 90% seen once, with 2.5% to 3.5% in the top ten. The sequenced material came from peripheral blood. All receptors derive from a man in his fifties or sixties with acute or convalescent COVID-19. CDR3s leave out the opening cysteine and the closing phenylalanine or tryptophan.

ASSQEAAPHYGYT | TRBV4-1
ASSHKAVMGGSYNEQF | TRBV4-1
ASWSDRVPNEQF | TRBV19
ASSSVAGAFTYEQY | TRBV7-8
ASSYSNRNTEAF | TRBV6-5
ASSSRQGARYIQY | TRBV6-5
AWSPSGGRVAEQY | TRBV30
AWGTGASTNEKLF | TRBV30
ALLKDSYEQY | TRBV6-4
ASSIGQGGSNQPQH | TRBV19
AWNGEESSYEQY | TRBV30
ASSVTGNTEAF | TRBV11-3
ASSYGTEGDQPQH | TRBV6-6
ASSPFSGTSNREQY | TRBV3-1/TRBV3-2
ASSQGHFANEKLF | TRBV11-3
ASSSGTSGYEQY | TRBV10-1
ASSIQGADTEAF | TRBV19
ASSFQGYEQY | TRBV27
ASTSPDRAMQY | TRBV28
ASSLTSSGGPDEQY | TRBV7-3
ASSPPSGGFTDTQY | TRBV9
ASKAGASTDTQY | TRBV19
ASSSVQGNYGYT | TRBV7-9
AATKGQGLTSERAGELF | TRBV28
ASSFGGARAF | TRBV28
ASSIQGAGEQF | TRBV19
ATSKYDMNTEAF | TRBV15
ASSLVVGGITEAF | TRBV5-1
ASRRLPGGEQF | TRBV27
ASSQDQYMNTEAF | TRBV4-2
ASRPGGDGYT | TRBV6-5
ASSIVTGLGETQY | TRBV19
ASSQDSLNQPQH | TRBV5-1
ASSATGTGGGEPQH | TRBV9
ASSLGPADLAA | TRBV9
AWTSGSTDTQY | TRBV30
ASGEGRSSYNSPLH | TRBV7-9
ASSLVAGSHTDTQY | TRBV3-1/TRBV3-2
SVEDREFSYEQY | TRBV29-1
ASSPGAFPSGNTIY | TRBV11-2
ASSGGGTEAF | TRBV14
ASSIADSGTYEQY | TRBV19
ASSHGLAGAETQY | TRBV7-7
SASSGGVMDEQY | TRBV20-1
AISDGSGANTGELF | TRBV10-3
ASSPRLAGESPDTQY | TRBV11-2
ASSIRTGALNQPQH | TRBV19
ASSLNGAGSTGEQY | TRBV7-3
ASSRQGTSEGYT | TRBV9
ASTQGSGTREQY | TRBV6-5
ASSLLAGQGFNEQF | TRBV5-4
AISEIQYNEQF | TRBV10-3
AWNPGRETQY | TRBV30
ASSYSPLSGRSRDTQY | TRBV6-2/TRBV6-3
ASNRLAGGVGAGELF | TRBV28
ASSPTTGYTDTQY | TRBV18
ASSSSGGRTNEKLF | TRBV5-1
ASSLSASFDYEQY | TRBV27
ASSPTDSSYEQY | TRBV11-2
ASSQPPGQRSRALH | TRBV3-1/TRBV3-2